The T cell receptor beta chain under discussion was sequenced for a study of shared clonotypes between healthy human individuals. On the study more broadly: Per donor, CD8 memory used one plate, CD8 naive used two, CD4 memory used three and CD4 naive used three. General study results and limits: Incomplete sequencing of sorted subsets was indicated by rarefaction despite large depth.

As for this clone: Its antigen is unidentified.

The authors' processing: In the immunoSEQ data, sequences were junction-only and lacked quality scores, so filtering differed. Using immunoSEQ multiplex PCR, the repertoire was profiled, and TCRdb retains in-frame clones only, with some absent. V and J calls and clone size come straight from that table; D and trimming were deduced from the DNA. This sample has about 2 million clones, with approximately 94% found just once. Germline-derived CDR1 and CDR2 are MNHEY and SMNVEV (reference sequence). The CDR3 consists of 17 residues. The V segment lost 2 bases and the J segment 6 bases; nucleotides outside the gene matches: 14. Naive CD8 cells lacked CD45RO and underwent positive selection for CCR7, leaving out terminally differentiated effector memory CD45RA+ cells. Caucasian adults living in Nashville, Tennessee, provided all samples.

Input material: naive CD8+ T cells sorted from blood. The chain uses TRBV27 and TRBJ1-2, with 8 bases lining up with TRBD1. The source is a man between 18 and 35 years old in good health. The CDR3 nucleotides read TGTGCCAGCAGTTTAAGTCGGGGACTGACAGGGGAGGATGGCTACACCTTC. Translating it yields CASSLSRGLTGEDGYTF.